This T cell receptor beta chain was recovered during a study of graft-versus-host responses after intestinal transplantation (dated by TCRdb to 2020 to 2022). About the investigation overall: Recipients received multivisceral, liver-intestinal, or isolated intestinal transplants. Anti-thymocyte globulin induction was given to all recipients, followed by maintenance tacrolimus and steroids for roughly 3 years. Bulk TCR-beta CDR3 sequencing was used to track graft-versus-host and host-versus-graft alloreactive T cell clones in the graft, circulation and bone marrow after intestinal transplantation. Alloreactive clones were identified by sequencing pre-transplant mixed lymphocyte reaction products and comparing them with unstimulated pre-transplant donor and recipient T cells. The cohort enrolled 20 to 25 intestinal transplant recipients including one retransplant, and 3 patients lacking pretransplant specimens were excluded. Donor T cell macrochimerism was defined as a peak of at least 4% donor T cells among recipient peripheral blood mononuclear cells. Rather than going through the commercial service, samples from a few later patients were sequenced in-house on an Illumina MiSeq and processed with MiXCR.

Paper-wide results and their limitations: Peak levels of circulating GvH clones were associated with declines in HvG clones early after transplant. In patients with donor T cell macrochimerism, the allografts had high GvH to HvG T cell clonal ratios. The conclusions were limited by the relatively low number and heterogeneity of the intestinal transplant patients. GvH clones were found in recipient bone marrow, and some of the GvH clones appeared earlier in ileal mucosa or blood, which is consistent with an intestinal mucosal origin.

V and J are trimmed by 1 base and 3 bases, and the gene matches miss 3 bases of the junction. The CDR3, cysteine through phenylalanine, is 15 amino acids long. Of the read, only the CDR3 DNA is kept; its 45 bases are in frame from base 1. Based on the germline V gene (reference sequence), the CDR1 and CDR2 sequences are MNHEY and SMNVEV. Library preparation employed the immunoSEQ multiplex PCR assay. For most patients, high-throughput TCR-beta CDR3 sequencing of genomic DNA was performed by Adaptive Biotechnologies. The original pipeline was this. Adaptive's ImmunoSEQ software supplied the TCR sequencing data for more than 15 patients, while MiXCR and VDJtools were used to process three other patients. Because the origin of CDR3 nucleotide sequences shared between donor and recipient could not be assigned, those sequences were removed. To count as alloreactive, a clone needed at least 2-fold expansion over unstimulated cells and a minimum CFSE-low frequency of 0.002% (template counts) or 0.001% (read counts). Clones were considered mappable if detected in sequenced pre-transplant spleen, lymph node, or MLR CFSE-low populations of the donor or recipient. The cumulative frequency of alloreactive clones was calculated as a percentage of all sequences, weighted by copy number. In its TCRdb copy, this immuneACCESS table keeps in-frame sequences only and misses some clones. Where compared with another copy, unresolved V genes explain less than half of these, and the others have no known cause. That table gives V, J and clone size, and the DNA gave D and trimming. Across this sample there are under 45,000 clones, with about nine tenths seen only once. The ten largest account for approximately 6.9% of the sample.

Blood samples were collected up to 4 times in the first month after transplant and then at least monthly when available. Comments on this clone: The antigen it binds to is not known. Qualities for individual bases were not recorded, and no much larger clone is one base off.

The receptor was isolated from a human patient who received an intestinal transplant, so some T cells may come from the graft donor. Sequencing used PBMCs, obtained 260 to 280 days after transplant. This sequence uses TRBV27 and TRBJ2-1, with 7 middle bases fitting TRBD2. The CDR3 protein: CASSLWGGGYNEQFF. The sequenced DNA is TGTGCCAGCAGTTTATGGGGCGGGGGCTACAATGAGCAGTTCTTC.